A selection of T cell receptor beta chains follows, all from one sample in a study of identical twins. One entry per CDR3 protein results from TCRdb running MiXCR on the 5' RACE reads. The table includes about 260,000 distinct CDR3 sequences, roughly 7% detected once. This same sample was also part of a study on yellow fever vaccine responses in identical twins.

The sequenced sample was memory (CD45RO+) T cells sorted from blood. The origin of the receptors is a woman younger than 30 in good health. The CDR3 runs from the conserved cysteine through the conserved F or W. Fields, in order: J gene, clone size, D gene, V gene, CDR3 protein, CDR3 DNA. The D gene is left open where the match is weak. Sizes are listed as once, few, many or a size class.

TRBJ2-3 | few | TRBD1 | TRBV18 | CASSLAGTGGRTDTQYF | TGTGCCAGCTCACTGGCCGGGACAGGGGGCCGCACAGATACGCAGTATTTT
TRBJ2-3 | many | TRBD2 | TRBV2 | CASSRGLASTDTQYF | TGTGCCAGCAGCCGAGGACTAGCCAGCACAGATACGCAGTATTTT
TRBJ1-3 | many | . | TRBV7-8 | CASSLGTSSGNTIYF | TGTGCCAGCAGTTTGGGAACAAGCTCTGGAAACACCATATATTTT
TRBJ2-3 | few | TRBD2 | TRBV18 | CASSPKIAGLTDTQYF | TGTGCCAGCTCACCAAAAATAGCGGGACTCACAGATACGCAGTATTTT
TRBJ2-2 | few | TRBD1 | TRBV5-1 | CASRRQGGNTGELFF | TGCGCCAGCAGAAGACAGGGGGGGAACACCGGGGAGCTGTTTTTT
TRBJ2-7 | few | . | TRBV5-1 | CASSLEQGREQYF | TGCGCCAGCAGCTTGGAACAGGGCAGGGAGCAGTACTTC
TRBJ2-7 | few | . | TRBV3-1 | CASSQEGVVYEQYF | TGTGCCAGCAGCCAAGAAGGGGTCGTCTACGAGCAGTACTTC
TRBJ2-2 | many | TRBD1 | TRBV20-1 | CSATTGTANTGELFF | TGCAGTGCCACGACCGGGACAGCGAACACCGGGGAGCTGTTTTTT
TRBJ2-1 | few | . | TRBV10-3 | CAISLGLEQFF | TGTGCCATCAGTCTTGGGTTAGAGCAGTTCTTC
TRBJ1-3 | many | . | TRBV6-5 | CASSYGGGNTIYF | TGTGCCAGCAGTTATGGCGGCGGAAACACCATATATTTT